What follows describes a single TCR beta chain. Its antigen remains unidentified. It has no much larger one-base neighbor in the sample; base qualities were not kept. The library was built by means of the immunoSEQ multiplex PCR assay. The table was pulled from immuneACCESS by TCRdb, which kept in-frame rearrangements only. Such tables lose some clones; where checked, under half of the loss comes from unresolved V genes, and the rest has no known cause. In this sample the table shows 20,000 to 25,000 clones, 70% to 80% of which occur a single time. The top ten clones comprise 20% to 30% of the sample. Checkpoint therapy was initiated 14 to 28 days after autologous transplant, and ipilimumab was administered at 1 mg/kg intravenously on day 1 of selected weeks. Nivolumab was given at 3 mg/kg intravenously on day 1 of weeks 1, 4, 7, 10, and every two weeks through week 26. The study was a Phase Ib clinical trial testing combined checkpoint inhibition with ipilimumab and nivolumab as consolidation after autologous stem cell transplantation.

CDR1 and CDR2, per the germline V gene (reference sequence), are MNHEY and SMNVEV. There are 16 amino acids in the CDR3, from cysteine to phenylalanine inclusive. Solely the CDR3 DNA is kept, with 48 bases framed from the first base. V is shortened by 5 bases, J by 0 bases, and the region joining them spans 14 bases. The data stem from a study of ipilimumab plus nivolumab after autologous stem cell transplantation (dated by TCRdb to the early 2020s). Background for the entire study: Trial patients received a median of roughly five ipilimumab doses and fewer than 10 nivolumab doses. Primary refractory and relapsed disease were included in the DLBCL cohort, with 18-month progression-free survival of 85.7% and 28.6%, respectively. Patients with high-risk diffuse large B cell lymphoma, mature T cell lymphoma, or multiple myeloma undergoing autologous transplant were enrolled in the trial. Approximately 36 patients made up the trial's intent-to-treat population.

Overall study outcomes, separate from this receptor: The authors stated that profiles of the T cell receptor repertoire, regulatory T cell phenotype and gut microbiota provided a biologic rationale for studying this approach further. The authors concluded that, as post-transplant consolidation, combined checkpoint inhibition appeared tolerable.

The sequencing used PBMCs, collected in a trial of ipilimumab plus nivolumab as post-transplant consolidation. The chain was built from TRBV27 and TRBJ1-3, with a weak D call of TRBD1 (5 bases match). This TCR derives from a male donor with diffuse large B-cell lymphoma. The nucleotides read TGTGCCAGCAGTACCGGCAGGGAAGACTCTGGAAACACCATATATTTT. Its protein product is CASSTGREDSGNTIYF.